The 8 T cell receptor beta chains given below trace back to one sample, sequenced in a study of cytomegalovirus exposure and HLA in healthy donors. Measured with immunoSEQ multiplex PCR; TCRdb has only the in-frame clones, and not every one. Of 100,000 to 150,000 clones listed, roughly 93% are singletons. The specimen sequenced was PBMCs. Receptors were obtained from a woman in her late teens or twenties in good health and CMV-seronegative.

This clone was observed at least ten times. The chain links TRBV7-9 to TRBJ2-2, with D unclear. The germline V and J ends were trimmed by 1 base and 7 bases, with 7 bases remaining between them. Per the germline V gene, CDR1 is SEHNR and CDR2 is FQNEAQ (reference sequence). This CDR3 has 13 amino acids. CDR3 loop: CASSLVSFGELFF. In DNA, the CDR3 is TGTGCCAGCAGCTTAGTTTCTTTCGGGGAGCTGTTTTTT.

J is TRBJ2-2 and V is TRBV7-6; D perhaps matches TRBD2 (6 bases). This CDR3 contains 16 residues. CDR1 is SGHVS, CDR2 FNYEAQ, per germline. Trimming took off 1 base at V and 1 base at J, with 10 bases between the two ends. CDR3 amino acids: CASSLEGGRNTGELFF. CDR3 bases: TGTGCCAGCAGCTTAGAGGGAGGACGGAACACCGGGGAGCTGTTTTTT.

The genes are TRBV28 and TRBJ2-1; 11 bases map to TRBD2. Per germline, CDR1 MDHEN and CDR2 SYDVKM. This CDR3 is built from 13 residues. CDR3 residues: CAGSSGRTVEQFF. The CDR3 DNA reads TGTGCGGGCTCTAGCGGGAGGACCGTTGAGCAGTTCTTC.

V gene TRBV9 combines with J gene TRBJ1-4, with 8 bases identical to TRBD1. The V and J ends lost 2 bases and 2 bases, in that order; junction bases with no gene match: 5. Germline CDR1 and CDR2: SGDLS and YYNGEE. The CDR3 sequence is 16 residues long. CDR3 bases: TGTGCCAGCAGCGTTGGGCAGGGGGCGACTAATGAAAAACTGTTTTTT. This gives the protein CASSVGQGATNEKLFF. The variable domain in full, with the rest retrieved from reference TRBV9 and TRBJ1-4, is DSGVTQTPKHLITATGQRVTLRCSPRSGDLSVYWYQQSLDQGLQFLIQYYNGEERAKGNILERFSAQQFPDLHSELNLSSLELGDSALYFCASSVGQGATNEKLFFGSGTQLSVL.

CDR3 bases: TGTGCCAGCAGCGTAGCGCCGGAACAGGGGGCCTTCTACGAGCAGTACTTC. Residues: CASSVAPEQGAFYEQYF. The V call is TRBV9, the J call TRBJ2-7; TRBD1 matches 9 bases. The CDR3 totals 17 residues. In germline, CDR1 is SGDLS, CDR2 YYNGEE. The ends lost 0 bases at V and 3 bases at J; junction bases unmatched: 10.

The rearrangement links TRBV7-9 to TRBJ1-1; the match to TRBD1 covers 8 bases. V shed 4 bases and J 2 bases; nucleotides not matched to a gene: 3. The length of the CDR3 is 14 residues. Germline loops: CDR1 SEHNR, CDR2 FQNEAQ (reference sequence). The DNA of the CDR3 is TGTGCCAGCAGCTGGACAGGGCTAAACACTGAAGCTTTCTTT. This codes for CASSWTGLNTEAFF.

This chain links TRBV6-6 with TRBJ1-4; 7 bases are shared with TRBD1. Germline trimming cut 5 bases from V and 8 bases from J; bases unmatched to any gene: 11. Germline lookup yields CDR1 MNHNY and CDR2 SVGAGI (reference sequence). There are 15 residues in the CDR3. In DNA form, the CDR3 reads TGTGCCAGCAGTCACCCCCGGGACAGCGGGGAAAAACTGTTTTTT. Translation gives CASSHPRDSGEKLFF.

The genes are TRBV11-2 and TRBJ1-1, with 7 bases fitting TRBD1. The CDR3 length is 13 residues. CDR1 and CDR2 (germline): SGHAT, FQNNGV. Unmatched junction bases numbered 7, after V lost 1 base and J lost 11 bases. The CDR3 DNA sequence: TGTGCCAGCAGCTTAGGACAGGGAGGTTCTGCTTTCTTT. Protein: CASSLGQGGSAFF.